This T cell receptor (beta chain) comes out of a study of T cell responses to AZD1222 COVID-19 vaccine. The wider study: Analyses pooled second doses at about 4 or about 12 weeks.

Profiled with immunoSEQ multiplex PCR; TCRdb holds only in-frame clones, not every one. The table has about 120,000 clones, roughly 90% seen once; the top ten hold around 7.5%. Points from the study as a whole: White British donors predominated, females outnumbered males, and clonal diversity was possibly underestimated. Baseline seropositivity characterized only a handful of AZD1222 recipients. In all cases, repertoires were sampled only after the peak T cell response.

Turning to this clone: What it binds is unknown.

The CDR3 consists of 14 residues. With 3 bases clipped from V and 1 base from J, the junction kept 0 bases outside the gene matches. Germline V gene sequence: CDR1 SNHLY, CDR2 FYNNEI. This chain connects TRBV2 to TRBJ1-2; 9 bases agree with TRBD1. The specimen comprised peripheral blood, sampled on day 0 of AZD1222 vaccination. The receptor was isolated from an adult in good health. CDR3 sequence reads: CASSEDRGNYGYTF. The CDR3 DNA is TGTGCCAGCAGTGAGGACAGGGGTAACTATGGCTACACCTTC. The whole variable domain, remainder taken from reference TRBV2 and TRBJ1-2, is EPEVTQTPSHQVTQMGQEVILRCVPISNHLYFYWYRQILGQKVEFLVSFYNNEISEKSEIFDDQFSVERPDGSNFTLKIRSTKLEDSAMYFCASSEDRGNYGYTFGSGTRLTVV.